The next 29 T cell receptor beta chains were all read from a single sample in a study of neurological immune-mediated disorders. Documented time point: longitudinal time-point 1 (baseline). TCRdb re-called the 5' RACE reads with MiXCR, one entry per CDR3 protein. The data hold about 49,000 distinct CDR3 sequences, with 10% observed a single time. Sequencing was done on a sample of PBMCs. These receptor sequences come from a middle-aged woman in good health.

The sample holds many counts of this clonotype. The V call is TRBV7-2, the J call TRBJ1-6; a weak D match, TRBD1 (6 bases). The CDR3 extends over 14 amino acids. Trimming shortened V by 6 bases and J by 8 bases, and 14 bases separated the two germline ends. In germline, CDR1 is SGHTA, CDR2 FQGNSA. The CDR3 reads CASRYGQTDSPLHF. CDR3 bases: TGTGCCAGCAGATACGGACAGACTGATTCACCCCTCCACTTT. Filled out from reference TRBV7-2 and TRBJ1-6, the complete variable domain reads GAGVSQSPSNKVTEKGKDVELRCDPISGHTALYWYRQSLGQGLEFLIYFQGNSAPDKSGLPSDRFSAERTGGSVSTLTIQRTQQEDSAVYLCASRYGQTDSPLHFGNGTRLTVT.

This clonotype occurred many times. The rearrangement links TRBV5-1 to TRBJ2-5; TRBD1 aligns across 7 bases. The CDR3 consists of 15 residues. V lost 3 bases and J lost 0; bases outside the gene matches: 5. In germline, CDR1 is SGHRS, CDR2 YFSETQ. The CDR3 DNA reads TGCGCCAGCAGCTCGGGACAGAGACACCAAGAGACCCAGTACTTC. Its protein is CASSSGQRHQETQYF.

This clonotype showed up many times. The chain couples TRBV5-1 to TRBJ2-4; D is unresolved. The CDR3 is 14 residues long. Germline CDR1 reads SGHRS; CDR2 reads YFSETQ. Trimming cost V 0 bases and J 8 bases, with 12 bases left between them. CDR3 nucleotide sequence: TGCGCCAGCAGCTTGGGGGTACTTCGGGACATTCAGTACTTC. This sequence encodes CASSLGVLRDIQYF.

This clonotype was recorded at least ten times. The V gene is TRBV20-1, the J gene TRBJ2-3; tentative D call: TRBD2 (5 bases). Germline values: CDR1 DFQATT, CDR2 SNEGSKA (reference sequence). Trimming stripped 2 bases from V and 0 bases from J, with 18 bases between. The CDR3 length is 17 residues. The CDR3, as DNA: TGCAGTGCTAGATACAGCGGTCTTATTACTAGCACAGATACGCAGTATTTT. Translated, it gives CSARYSGLITSTDTQYF.

This clonotype was picked up many times. This chain joins TRBV5-1 and TRBJ1-2; a weak D match, TRBD1 (6 bases). CDR1 is SGHRS and CDR2 is YFSETQ in the germline V gene. V lost 2 bases and J lost 7, with 12 bases in between. The CDR3 runs 13 residues. The CDR3 bases are TGCGCCAGCAGCTTATTTACAGGGTTTGGCTACACCTTC. It yields the protein CASSLFTGFGYTF.

Comments on this clonotype: One end of the junction fails to match germline, which may point to a read error. The rearrangement uses TRBV6-5 and TRBJ2-2, with D possibly being TRBD1 (6 bases). Germline V CDR1 and CDR2: MNHEY, SVGAGI. The CDR3 is 15 amino acids. In nucleotides, the CDR3 is TGTGCCAGCAGTTCGGTACAGGGTCGGGCCGGGGAGATGTTTTTT. Encoded protein: CASSSVQGRAGEMFF.

In this sample, this clonotype turned up many times. V gene TRBV6-5 combines with J gene TRBJ1-2, with TRBD1 identical over 8 bases. This CDR3 contains 14 residues. Trimming cost V 6 bases and J 6 bases; bases outside gene matches: 9. Germline V CDR1 and CDR2: MNHEY, SVGAGI. Written as DNA, the CDR3 is TGTGCCAGCAGCTGGACAGGGAGAGGGGATGGCTACACCTTC. It codes for CASSWTGRGDGYTF.

This clonotype was recorded many times. This chain links TRBV6-5 with TRBJ1-2; D is undetermined. The germline gives CDR1 MNHEY, CDR2 SVGAGI. The CDR3 has 15 amino acids. V lost 2 bases and J 8 bases, leaving 18 bases between the germline ends. The DNA of the CDR3 is TGTGCCAGCAGTTACACGGTTTTACCCCCCCGAGGCTACACCTTC. Protein product: CASSYTVLPPRGYTF.

This clonotype was recorded many times. J is TRBJ2-7 and V is TRBV5-5, with a weak D call TRBD2 (6 bases). CDR1 SGHKS and CDR2 YYEKEE come from the germline V gene (reference sequence). V was shortened by 5 bases and J by 4 bases, with 19 bases between the two germline ends. The CDR3 is 15 residues long. CDR3 nucleotide sequence: TGTGCCAGCAGTGGGCCTGGAGGGCTAACTTACGAGCAGTACTTC. This encodes CASSGPGGLTYEQYF.

This clonotype was recorded at least ten times. V gene TRBV12-3 or TRBV12-4 combines with J gene TRBJ2-3; 13 nucleotides agree with TRBD2. The CDR3 spans 18 residues. After removal of 5 bases from V and 2 bases from J, the junction contained 10 bases not matched to a gene. CDR3 in amino acids: CASSLGPGLAGFTDTQYF. The CDR3 bases are TGTGCCAGCAGTCTCGGCCCGGGACTAGCGGGGTTCACAGATACGCAGTATTTT.

This clonotype occurred many times. This rearrangement joins TRBV20-1 to TRBJ1-1; TRBD1 matches at 8 bases. The CDR3 length is 17 residues. In germline, CDR1 is DFQATT, CDR2 SNEGSKA (reference sequence). The V segment lost 0 bases and the J segment 1 base; nucleotides outside the gene matches: 10. Here the CDR3 reads CSARDRVRGQANTEAFF. The CDR3 coding sequence is TGCAGTGCTAGAGATCGGGTTCGGGGACAGGCGAACACTGAAGCTTTCTTT.

In this sample, this clonotype turned up a few times. One base away lies a much larger clone, so this may be a sequencing read error. This chain's CDR3 is CASSLVTAREAFF. The CDR3 DNA sequence: TGTGCCAGCAGCCTTGTGACAGCTAGAGAAGCTTTCTTT. The chain has TRBV7-2 and TRBJ1-1, with D possibly matching TRBD1 (5 bases). Germline V lookup: CDR1 SGHTA, CDR2 FQGNSA. V gave up 5 bases and J gave up 8 bases, with 15 bases separating them. CDR3 length: 13 residues. Drawing the rest from reference TRBV7-2 and TRBJ1-1, the complete variable domain is GAGVSQSPSNKVTEKGKDVELRCDPISGHTALYWYRQSLGQGLEFLIYFQGNSAPDKSGLPSDRFSAERTGGSVSTLTIQRTQQEDSAVYLCASSLVTAREAFFGQGTRLTVV.

With regard to this clonotype: A much larger clone differs from this one at a single base, so this may be a read error. The chain carries TRBV20-1 and TRBJ1-5, with D maybe TRBD1 (5 bases). Germline V gene data show CDR1 as DFQATT and CDR2 as SNEGSKA (reference sequence). This CDR3 is 12 amino acids long. The CDR3 loop is CSLGEGNQTQHF. In DNA form, the CDR3 reads TGCAGCCTGGGGGAGGGGAATCAGACCCAGCATTTT.

This clonotype was observed at least ten times. The chain links TRBV20-1 to TRBJ1-1; 7 positions agree with TRBD1. The CDR3 extends over 14 amino acids. V gave up 5 bases and J gave up 14 bases; unmatched junction bases: 20. Germline CDR1 DFQATT, CDR2 SNEGSKA (reference sequence). CDR3 sequence (DNA): TGCAGTGCTCGCCCCCCAGGGGGGGGCACAAGGGGGTTCTTT. Protein: CSARPPGGGTRGFF.

This clonotype was seen at least ten times. This chain links TRBV2 with TRBJ2-1; 7 bases match TRBD2. The germline CDR1 and CDR2 sequences are SNHLY and FYNNEI. The V and J ends lost 3 bases and 1 base, in that order; junction bases with no gene match: 6. The CDR3 covers 16 residues. In DNA form, the CDR3 reads TGTGCCAGCAGTGAGGTGACGGGAGGTTCCTACAATGAGCAGTTCTTC. It translates to CASSEVTGGSYNEQFF.

This clonotype was seen at least ten times. The rearrangement uses TRBV5-6 and TRBJ2-2, with D perhaps matching TRBD1 or TRBD2 (5 bases each). V was pared by 4 bases and J by 4 bases, with 17 bases between. Germline CDR1 reads SGHDT; CDR2 reads YYEEEE. This CDR3 contains 16 residues. The CDR3 DNA sequence: TGTGCCAGCAGCCCACCGGGACGGGCCGTCACCGGGGAGCTGTTTTTT. Translation: CASSPPGRAVTGELFF. Drawing the rest from reference TRBV5-6 and TRBJ2-2, the complete variable domain is DAGVTQSPTHLIKTRGQQVTLRCSPKSGHDTVSWYQQALGQGPQFIFQYYEEEERQRGNFPDRFSGHQFPNYSSELNVNALLLGDSALYLCASSPPGRAVTGELFFGEGSRLTVL.

This clonotype was counted ten times or more. This chain connects TRBV4-1 to TRBJ1-2, with 10 nucleotides matching TRBD1. The CDR3 runs to 17 residues. Trimming removed 3 bases from V and 4 bases from J; junction bases left unmatched: 11. Looked up from germline, CDR1 is MGHRA and CDR2 is YSYEKL. The CDR3 sequence is CASSQETGGASGYGYTF. In DNA, the CDR3 is TGCGCCAGCAGCCAGGAGACAGGGGGCGCGTCGGGCTATGGCTACACCTTC.

In its sample, this clonotype was seen many times. This chain joins TRBV12-3 or TRBV12-4 and TRBJ2-3; 8 bases are a match to TRBD1. Unmatched junction bases numbered 7, after V lost 9 bases and J lost 5 bases. CDR3 length: 13 residues. The CDR3 protein is CASQGAQVDTQYF. CDR3 bases: TGTGCCAGTCAGGGGGCGCAGGTAGATACGCAGTATTTT.

The chain uses TRBV6-4 and TRBJ2-3, with D perhaps matching TRBD2 (5 bases). Trimming left V 3 bases short and J 2 bases short, with 12 bases between. The CDR3 spans 15 residues. Per the germline V gene, CDR1 is MRHNA and CDR2 is SNTAGT. The CDR3 DNA reads TGTGCCAGCAGTGAGATGAGCGGTCTCACAGATACGCAGTATTTT. Its protein is CASSEMSGLTDTQYF.

This clonotype was counted at least ten times. This rearrangement joins TRBV10-2 to TRBJ2-1, with 9 bases fitting TRBD2. J gave up 9 bases and V 7 bases, and 10 bases lay outside the gene matches. The V gene's germline CDR1 is WSHSY and CDR2 SAAADI. The CDR3 is 14 amino acids. As DNA, the CDR3 is TGCGCCAGCAAGCCGGGACTAGCTTCGGGTGAGCAGTTCTTC. It specifies CASKPGLASGEQFF.

There are many counts of this clonotype. The chain recombines TRBV6-2 or TRBV6-3 with TRBJ2-3, with 9 bases matching TRBD2. This CDR3 contains 15 residues. The J segment lost 6 bases and the V segment lost 5 bases, leaving 9 bases of the junction unmatched. Germline loops: CDR1 MNHEY, CDR2 SVGEGT. DNA for the CDR3: TGTGCCAGCAGTGCACCGGGACTAGCATCGGATACGCAGTATTTT. This codes for CASSAPGLASDTQYF.

This clonotype was counted ten times or more. The rearrangement uses TRBV5-5 and TRBJ1-2; no clear D gene. V gave up 0 bases and J gave up 11 bases, with 11 bases separating them. The length of the CDR3 is 12 residues. CDR1 is SGHKS and CDR2 is YYEKEE in the germline V gene (reference sequence). The CDR3: CASSLDAGAYTF. The CDR3 nucleotides read TGTGCCAGCAGCTTGGACGCAGGAGCGTACACCTTC.

This clonotype was seen at least ten times. The V and J genes are TRBV6-4 and TRBJ2-1; 7 nucleotides match TRBD2. This CDR3 has 14 residues. Germline CDR1 is MRHNA and CDR2 is SNTAGT. Losses at the gene ends were 8 bases for V and 8 bases for J; bases not matched to a gene: 12. The CDR3 loop is CASSPSGGSDEQFF. The CDR3 DNA is TGTGCCAGCTCTCCCTCGGGAGGATCCGATGAGCAGTTCTTC.

This clonotype was detected only once. One base away lies a much larger clone, so this may be a sequencing read error. The chain combines TRBV12-3 or TRBV12-4 with TRBJ1-1, with D hard to call. The CDR3 consists of 13 residues. V was clipped by 6 bases and J by 1 base, with 9 bases between them. Here the CDR3 reads CASSRYTNTEAFF. CDR3 sequence (DNA): TGTGCCAGCAGCCGGTACACGAACACTGAAGCTTTCTTT.

This clonotype came up many times. The V gene is TRBV4-1, the J gene TRBJ1-2; a weak D match, TRBD1 (6 bases). Germline V lookup: CDR1 MGHRA, CDR2 YSYEKL. The V and J ends lost 4 bases and 6 bases respectively, with 30 bases between them. This CDR3 is 19 amino acids long. CDR3 region: CASSPRGGLGRSEFHGYTF. CDR3 nucleotide sequence: TGCGCCAGCAGCCCTAGGGGGGGCCTCGGGCGATCAGAGTTCCATGGCTACACCTTC.

In regard to this clonotype: The CDR3 does not close with the conserved phenylalanine or tryptophan, likely indicating a read error. The rearrangement joins TRBV20-1 to TRBJ1-1, with D unclear. The CDR3 runs 13 residues. In germline, CDR1 is DFQATT, CDR2 SNEGSKA (reference sequence). The V and J ends lost 6 bases and 2 bases respectively, with 13 bases between them. Here the CDR3 DNA reads TGCAGTGCCCTACATATCGGAAACACTGAAGCTTTCATT. Its protein product is CSALHIGNTEAFI.

This clonotype was detected ten times or more. DNA of the CDR3: TGCGCCAGCAGCTTCCCAGGGCACGACGAGCAGTACTTC. Its protein product is CASSFPGHDEQYF. The rearrangement links TRBV5-1 to TRBJ2-7; the D gene is possibly TRBD1 (5 bases). Per the germline V gene, CDR1 is SGHRS and CDR2 is YFSETQ. Deletions cut 2 bases from V and 5 bases from J, with 11 bases between. This CDR3 is built from 13 residues.

There are many counts of this clonotype. This chain joins TRBV5-1 and TRBJ1-1; perhaps TRBD1 as D (6 bases). From germline, CDR1 is SGHRS and CDR2 YFSETQ. This CDR3 region has 14 residues. The V and J ends lost 1 base and 1 base respectively, with 8 bases between them. This CDR3 reads CASSLRDKNTEAFF. The CDR3 nucleotides are TGCGCCAGCAGCTTGAGGGACAAGAACACTGAAGCTTTCTTT.

This clonotype was observed many times. This chain links TRBV19 with TRBJ2-3; no definite D call. The CDR3 covers 13 residues. V lost 3 bases to trimming and J lost 6 bases, with 10 bases between them. Germline loops: CDR1 LNHDA, CDR2 SQIVND (reference sequence). CDR3: CASSIPGRDTQYF. CDR3 nucleotide sequence: TGTGCCAGTAGTATCCCTGGGCGGGATACGCAGTATTTT.